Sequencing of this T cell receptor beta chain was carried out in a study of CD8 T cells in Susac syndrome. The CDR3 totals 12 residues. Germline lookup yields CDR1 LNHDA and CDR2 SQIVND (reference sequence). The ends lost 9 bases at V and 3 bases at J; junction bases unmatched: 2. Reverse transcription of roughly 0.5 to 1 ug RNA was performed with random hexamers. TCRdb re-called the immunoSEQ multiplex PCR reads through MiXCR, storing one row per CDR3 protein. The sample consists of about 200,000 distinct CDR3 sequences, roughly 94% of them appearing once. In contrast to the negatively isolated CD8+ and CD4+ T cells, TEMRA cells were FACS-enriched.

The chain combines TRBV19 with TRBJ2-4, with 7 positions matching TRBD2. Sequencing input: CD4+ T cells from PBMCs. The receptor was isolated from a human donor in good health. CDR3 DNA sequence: TGTGCCAGCGGCGGGGGCAAAAACATTCAGTACTTC. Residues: CASGGGKNIQYF.